A single sample gave rise to the 8 T cell receptor beta chains below, sequenced in a study of shared clonotypes between healthy human individuals. Clones were read by immunoSEQ multiplex PCR, and TCRdb kept only the in-frame ones, dropping some. The top ten clones hold roughly 13% of a sample with approximately 500,000 clones, roughly 80% of them seen once. The sample comprised PBMCs. The source is a woman aged 40 to 50 in good health. Some clones in this sample may be carry-over from other donors' samples.

J is TRBJ1-2 and V is TRBV19; D remains ambiguous. Germline assignment: CDR1 LNHDA and CDR2 SQIVND (reference sequence). This CDR3 is built from 10 residues. The V and J ends lost 5 bases and 3 bases respectively, with 1 base between them. CDR3 loop: CASSDYGYTF. In DNA form, the CDR3 reads TGTGCCAGTAGTGACTATGGCTACACCTTC.

This clone appeared once. This chain links TRBV5-5 with TRBJ1-2, with TRBD1 as a possible D gene (5 bases). This CDR3 has 15 residues. V lost 0 bases to trimming and J lost 7 bases, with 16 bases between them. CDR1 is SGHKS, CDR2 YYEKEE, per germline (reference sequence). CDR3 sequence (DNA): TGTGCCAGCAGCTTGGATGCCCTAGGGGTTGGTGGCTACACCTTC. Translating gives CASSLDALGVGGYTF. The whole variable domain, remainder taken from reference TRBV5-5 and TRBJ1-2, is DAGVTQSPTHLIKTRGQQVTLRCSPISGHKSVSWYQQVLGQGPQFIFQYYEKEERGRGNFPDRFSARQFPNYSSELNVNALLLGDSALYLCASSLDALGVGGYTFGSGTRLTVV.

This chain connects TRBV11-2 to TRBJ2-1; TRBD1 is a possible D gene (6 bases). The CDR3 is made up of 13 amino acids. Germline V gene data show CDR1 as SGHAT and CDR2 as FQNNGV. Trimming left V 5 bases short and J 4 bases short, with 9 bases between. CDR3 residues: CASSHRDYNEQFF. CDR3 DNA: TGTGCCAGCAGCCACAGGGATTACAATGAGCAGTTCTTC.

The rearrangement uses TRBV28 and TRBJ1-1; no definite D call. This CDR3 has 17 residues. Looked up from germline, CDR1 is MDHEN and CDR2 is SYDVKM. The CDR3 nucleotides are TGTGCAGCAGTTTATGCACAGCGCAGCTCCAAGAACACTGAAGCTTTCTTT. This sequence encodes CAAVYAQRSSKNTEAFF.

V is TRBV5-8 and J is TRBJ2-7; D remains unclear. The CDR3 covers 12 residues. Germline V gives CDR1 SGHTS, CDR2 YDEGEE. The germline V and J ends were trimmed by 2 bases and 2 bases, with 5 bases remaining between them. CDR3 sequence: CASSFRTYEQYF. The CDR3 nucleotides are TGTGCCAGCAGCTTTCGCACCTACGAGCAGTACTTC.

The V and J genes are TRBV6-4 and TRBJ2-3, with 11 bases fitting TRBD1. The CDR3 covers 14 residues. From germline, CDR1 is MRHNA and CDR2 SNTAGT. The J segment lost 6 bases and the V segment lost 5 bases, leaving 4 bases of the junction unmatched. CDR3 sequence (DNA): TGTGCCAGCAGTTCCGGACAGGGGGCGGATACGCAGTATTTT. As protein: CASSSGQGADTQYF.

Only one count was recorded for this clone. The rearrangement uses TRBV6-5 and TRBJ2-3, with TRBD2 as a possible D gene (6 bases). From germline, CDR1 is MNHEY and CDR2 SVGAGI. This CDR3 is 13 amino acids long. Between the trimmed V and J ends, which lost 8 bases and 4 bases, there was a span of 13 bases. The DNA of the CDR3 is TGTGCCAGCTCCGGGAGAAGGTCAGATACGCAGTATTTT. Translated: CASSGRRSDTQYF.

Worth noting for this clone: A far larger clone lies a single base away; this is likely a read error. The same CDR3 arises from other DNA sequences in this sample as well. The gene calls are TRBV7-9 and TRBJ2-7; D unclear. Germline V CDR1 and CDR2: SEHNR, FQNEAQ (reference sequence). Trimming shortened V by 1 base and J by 3 bases, and 1 base separated the two germline ends. The CDR3 is made up of 11 amino acids. The CDR3 DNA sequence: TGTGCCAGCAGCTTAGTCTACGAGCAGTACTTC. Translating it yields CASSLVYEQYF.